This is a list of T cell receptor beta chains from one sample in a study of blood T cell repertoires in COVID-19. Sequencing used immunoSEQ multiplex PCR; TCRdb keeps in-frame clones, though not all of them. Among some 87,000 clones listed, 80% were seen once. The sequenced sample consisted of peripheral blood. These receptors were obtained from a man aged 50 to 60 who had recovered from COVID-19. Both conserved end residues are part of each CDR3. Fields, in order: CDR3 protein, CDR3 DNA, V gene, J gene, D gene, clone size. A D gene is named only where the DNA matches it firmly. Expanded clones get a size class; other rows say once, few or many, or leave the size out.

cdr3_aa: CAGKSGQGGYNEQFF; cdr3_nt: TGTGCCGGAAAATCGGGACAGGGGGGCTACAATGAGCAGTTCTTC; v_call: TRBV2; j_call: TRBJ2-1; d_call: TRBD1; clone_size: .
cdr3_aa: CASSLATGSYNEQFF; cdr3_nt: TGTGCCAGCAGCTTAGCTACGGGATCATACAATGAGCAGTTCTTC; v_call: TRBV7-2; j_call: TRBJ2-1; d_call: .; clone_size: .
cdr3_aa: CASSGTSASSYNEQFF; cdr3_nt: TGTGCCAGTAGTGGTACTAGCGCGAGCTCCTACAATGAGCAGTTCTTC; v_call: TRBV19; j_call: TRBJ2-1; d_call: TRBD2; clone_size: .
cdr3_aa: CASQNTGSGNTIYF; cdr3_nt: TGTGCCAGCCAGAACACGGGTAGTGGAAACACCATATATTTT; v_call: TRBV6-5; j_call: TRBJ1-3; d_call: .; clone_size: .
cdr3_aa: CASSYSRGNNYGYTF; cdr3_nt: TGTGCCAGCAGTTACTCGAGAGGGAACAACTATGGCTACACCTTC; v_call: TRBV6-6; j_call: TRBJ1-2; d_call: .; clone_size: once
cdr3_aa: CASSQRLEDEQYF; cdr3_nt: TGTGCCAGCAGCCAGCGCCTCGAGGACGAGCAGTACTTC; v_call: TRBV3-1/TRBV3-2; j_call: TRBJ2-7; d_call: .; clone_size: once
cdr3_aa: CASSKVGGRGRAQGTQERETQYF; cdr3_nt: TGTGCCAGCAGTAAAGTAGGCGGCCGCGGGAGGGCCCAGGGCACTCAAGAGAGGGAGACCCAGTACTTC; v_call: TRBV27; j_call: TRBJ2-5; d_call: TRBD2; clone_size: .
cdr3_aa: CASSEGIPGQYNEQFF; cdr3_nt: TGTGCCAGCAGTGAAGGAATACCGGGACAGTACAATGAGCAGTTCTTC; v_call: TRBV6-1; j_call: TRBJ2-1; d_call: TRBD1; clone_size: .
cdr3_aa: CASSRSSGYGYTF; cdr3_nt: TGTGCCAGCAGCCGGTCCTCAGGCTATGGCTACACCTTC; v_call: TRBV28; j_call: TRBJ1-2; d_call: .; clone_size: few
cdr3_aa: CASSLPTSAQTQYF; cdr3_nt: TGTGCCAGCAGCCTACCGACTAGCGCACAGACCCAGTACTTC; v_call: TRBV7-9; j_call: TRBJ2-5; d_call: TRBD2; clone_size: .
cdr3_aa: CASSIGTGSGANVLTF; cdr3_nt: TGTGCCAGTAGTATAGGGACAGGGTCTGGGGCCAACGTCCTGACTTTC; v_call: TRBV19; j_call: TRBJ2-6; d_call: TRBD1; clone_size: .
cdr3_aa: CASSTPSLSGANVLTF; cdr3_nt: TGCGCCAGCAGTACCCCGTCACTCTCTGGGGCCAACGTCCTGACTTTC; v_call: TRBV5-1; j_call: TRBJ2-6; d_call: .; clone_size: .
cdr3_aa: CASSARQGANEKLFF; cdr3_nt: TGTGCCAGCAGCGCCCGACAGGGGGCAAACGAAAAACTGTTTTTT; v_call: TRBV7-9; j_call: TRBJ1-4; d_call: TRBD1; clone_size: .
cdr3_aa: CASSLGTGGTQPQHF; cdr3_nt: TGTGCCAGCAGCCTGGGGACAGGGGGCACTCAGCCCCAGCATTTT; v_call: TRBV7-6; j_call: TRBJ1-5; d_call: TRBD1; clone_size: .
cdr3_aa: CASSYTGEAAGAQYF; cdr3_nt: TGTGCCAGCAGTTATACGGGGGAGGCCGCCGGGGCGCAGTACTTC; v_call: TRBV6-5; j_call: TRBJ2-7; d_call: .; clone_size: .
cdr3_aa: CASSSTGTSRYEQFF; cdr3_nt: TGTGCCAGCAGCTCAACCGGGACTAGCCGATATGAGCAGTTCTTC; v_call: TRBV7-3; j_call: TRBJ2-1; d_call: TRBD2; clone_size: .
cdr3_aa: CASGLGRGRNSPLHF; cdr3_nt: TGTGCTAGTGGTCTGGGCAGGGGTCGGAATTCACCCCTCCACTTT; v_call: TRBV12-5; j_call: TRBJ1-6; d_call: .; clone_size: .
cdr3_aa: CASSVGTSGGASDTQYF; cdr3_nt: TGTGCCAGCAGCGTTGGGACTAGCGGGGGGGCCTCAGATACGCAGTATTTT; v_call: TRBV9; j_call: TRBJ2-3; d_call: TRBD2; clone_size: .
cdr3_aa: CASSEVGASRSYEQYF; cdr3_nt: TGTGCCAGCAGTGAAGTAGGCGCCTCCAGGTCCTACGAGCAGTACTTC; v_call: TRBV2; j_call: TRBJ2-7; d_call: .; clone_size: .
cdr3_aa: CASKLSGGPYNEQFF; cdr3_nt: TGTGCCAGCAAATTGAGCGGGGGGCCCTACAATGAGCAGTTCTTC; v_call: TRBV6-5; j_call: TRBJ2-1; d_call: TRBD2; clone_size: .
cdr3_aa: CASSVSGVSYGYTF; cdr3_nt: TGTGCCAGCAGCGTATCCGGGGTCTCTTATGGCTACACCTTC; v_call: TRBV6-5; j_call: TRBJ1-2; d_call: .; clone_size: .
cdr3_aa: CASRDRGQGADTQYF; cdr3_nt: TGTGCCAGCAGGGACAGGGGCCAAGGAGCAGATACGCAGTATTTT; v_call: TRBV2; j_call: TRBJ2-3; d_call: TRBD1; clone_size: .
cdr3_aa: CASSDGLREQYF; cdr3_nt: TGTGCCAGCAGTGATGGCTTGCGGGAGCAGTACTTC; v_call: TRBV25-1; j_call: TRBJ2-7; d_call: .; clone_size: .
cdr3_aa: CASGDSYEQYF; cdr3_nt: TGTGCCAGCGGGGACTCTTATGAGCAGTACTTC; v_call: TRBV2; j_call: TRBJ2-7; d_call: .; clone_size: once
cdr3_aa: CASSSISGSGTGADTQYF; cdr3_nt: TGTGCCAGCAGCTCCATCTCAGGGTCCGGGACAGGGGCAGATACGCAGTATTTT; v_call: TRBV7-2; j_call: TRBJ2-3; d_call: TRBD1; clone_size: once
cdr3_aa: CASSSGSGRGPSNTGELFF; cdr3_nt: TGTGCCAGCAGCTCCGGTTCTGGGCGGGGCCCTTCTAACACCGGGGAGCTGTTTTTT; v_call: TRBV21-1; j_call: TRBJ2-2; d_call: .; clone_size: .
cdr3_aa: CASSGGQGNYGYTF; cdr3_nt: TGTGCCAGCAGTGGGGGACAGGGGAACTATGGCTACACCTTC; v_call: TRBV2; j_call: TRBJ1-2; d_call: TRBD1; clone_size: .
cdr3_aa: CASSFRSTGNTEAFF; cdr3_nt: TGTGCCAGCAGCTTTAGATCCACGGGGAACACTGAAGCTTTCTTT; v_call: TRBV5-5; j_call: TRBJ1-1; d_call: .; clone_size: .
cdr3_aa: CASSQLAGGGTDTQYF; cdr3_nt: TGTGCCAGCAGCCAACTAGCGGGAGGAGGTACAGATACGCAGTATTTT; v_call: TRBV3-1/TRBV3-2; j_call: TRBJ2-3; d_call: TRBD2; clone_size: .
cdr3_aa: CASSPGKREYSYEQYF; cdr3_nt: TGCGCCAGCAGCCCCGGAAAGCGGGAGTACTCCTACGAGCAGTACTTC; v_call: TRBV5-1; j_call: TRBJ2-7; d_call: TRBD2; clone_size: .
cdr3_aa: CASSSGVQTQYF; cdr3_nt: TGTGCCAGCAGTTCAGGGGTACAGACCCAGTACTTC; v_call: TRBV12-3/TRBV12-4; j_call: TRBJ2-5; d_call: .; clone_size: .
cdr3_aa: CASSLSGLAGGNEQFF; cdr3_nt: TGTGCCAGCAGTTTATCTGGGCTAGCGGGGGGCAATGAGCAGTTCTTC; v_call: TRBV27; j_call: TRBJ2-1; d_call: TRBD2; clone_size: many
cdr3_aa: CASGLGGPSNQPQHF; cdr3_nt: TGTGCTAGTGGTCTAGGGGGTCCGTCCAATCAGCCCCAGCATTTT; v_call: TRBV12-5; j_call: TRBJ1-5; d_call: .; clone_size: few
cdr3_aa: CASSYERYTYNEQFF; cdr3_nt: TGTGCCAGCAGCTACGAGCGGTATACTTACAATGAGCAGTTCTTC; v_call: TRBV9; j_call: TRBJ2-1; d_call: .; clone_size: .
cdr3_aa: CASSLRGQGAGELFF; cdr3_nt: TGTGCCAGCAGCTTACGAGGACAGGGGGCCGGGGAGCTGTTTTTT; v_call: TRBV7-3; j_call: TRBJ2-2; d_call: TRBD1; clone_size: .
cdr3_aa: CASTPGSDGYTF; cdr3_nt: TGTGCCAGCACCCCAGGGTCTGATGGCTACACCTTC; v_call: TRBV7-9; j_call: TRBJ1-2; d_call: .; clone_size: .
cdr3_aa: CSVAGGLAGIPYTDTQYF; cdr3_nt: TGCAGCGTTGCGGGAGGACTAGCGGGGATCCCTTACACAGATACGCAGTATTTT; v_call: TRBV29-1; j_call: TRBJ2-3; d_call: TRBD2; clone_size: few
cdr3_aa: CASQRGPRDSSYEQYF; cdr3_nt: TGTGCCAGCCAGAGAGGACCCCGGGACAGTTCCTACGAGCAGTACTTC; v_call: TRBV19; j_call: TRBJ2-7; d_call: TRBD1; clone_size: .
cdr3_aa: CAITLTGADGYTF; cdr3_nt: TGTGCCATCACTCTGACAGGGGCGGATGGCTACACCTTC; v_call: TRBV10-3; j_call: TRBJ1-2; d_call: TRBD1; clone_size: .
cdr3_aa: CASSRRGDEQYF; cdr3_nt: TGTGCCAGCAGTCGCCGGGGAGACGAGCAGTACTTC; v_call: TRBV6-5; j_call: TRBJ2-7; d_call: .; clone_size: .
cdr3_aa: CASSQTSGRGNEQFF; cdr3_nt: TGTGCCAGTAGTCAGACTAGCGGGAGAGGTAATGAGCAGTTCTTC; v_call: TRBV19; j_call: TRBJ2-1; d_call: TRBD2; clone_size: .
cdr3_aa: CASSEYLQGYGYTF; cdr3_nt: TGTGCCAGCAGTGAATATCTTCAGGGCTATGGCTACACCTTC; v_call: TRBV2; j_call: TRBJ1-2; d_call: .; clone_size: once
cdr3_aa: CASSPPSGSRETQYF; cdr3_nt: TGTGCCAGCTCACCGCCTAGCGGGAGCCGAGAGACCCAGTACTTC; v_call: TRBV18; j_call: TRBJ2-5; d_call: TRBD2; clone_size: .
cdr3_aa: CAIRESTNEKLFF; cdr3_nt: TGTGCCATCCGAGAATCAACTAATGAAAAACTGTTTTTT; v_call: TRBV10-3; j_call: TRBJ1-4; d_call: .; clone_size: .